This T cell receptor beta chain was captured in a study of neurological immune-mediated disorders. The study's findings and limits: It was the repertoires of 18 of 34 multiple sclerosis patients that phylogenetic grouping placed in one related-CDR3 cluster, which is a possible signature. It was HTLV-1-associated myelopathy that showed the most TCR clonal expansion, while multiple sclerosis showed the least, falling below healthy controls.

By 5'RACE with 10-nucleotide random UMIs, the cDNA was made. Using its own MiXCR run on the 5' RACE reads, TCRdb lists one record per CDR3 protein. This sample has 80,000 to 95,000 distinct CDR3 sequences, with under 4.5% found just once. This clonotype occurred many times. Its antigen remains unidentified. The CDR3 has 16 residues. Trimming at V came to 5 bases and at J to 1 base, leaving 13 bases not matched to a gene. Per germline, CDR1 DFQATT and CDR2 SNEGSKA (reference sequence). PBMCs numbering 2 million and stored at -80 C yielded the unsorted libraries. The J gene is TRBJ1-1, the V gene TRBV20-1; TRBD1 agrees at 7 bases. The sample comprised PBMCs. This receptor was identified in a woman aged 45-65 years with multiple sclerosis. CDR3 region: CSAPRGGGVRNTEAFF. For the CDR3, the DNA is TGCAGTGCTCCCAGGGGGGGAGGGGTTAGGAACACTGAAGCTTTCTTT.